The following is a T cell receptor (beta chain) sequence with its context. These data are taken from a study of blood T cell repertoires in COVID-19. The CDR3 has 13 amino acids. Germline V gene data show CDR1 as MNHEY and CDR2 as SVGAGI. V was shortened by 6 bases and J by 4 bases, with 11 bases between the two germline ends. In the authors' workflow: Scientists estimated how many nucleated cells there were by amplifying reference gene primers. Sequenced by immunoSEQ multiplex PCR; TCRdb stores in-frame clones only, minus some. The V and J calls and the clone size are those of that table, but D and trimming were determined from the DNA. The sample has roughly 120,000 clones; 90% are singletons.

Sequencing was done on a sample of peripheral blood. The chain is built from TRBV6-5 and TRBJ2-3; TRBD2 is a possible D gene (5 bases). The TCR originated in a middle-aged man with active COVID-19. CDR3 sequence: CASSGEISDTQYF. CDR3 sequence (DNA): TGTGCCAGCAGCGGGGAGATCTCAGATACGCAGTATTTT.